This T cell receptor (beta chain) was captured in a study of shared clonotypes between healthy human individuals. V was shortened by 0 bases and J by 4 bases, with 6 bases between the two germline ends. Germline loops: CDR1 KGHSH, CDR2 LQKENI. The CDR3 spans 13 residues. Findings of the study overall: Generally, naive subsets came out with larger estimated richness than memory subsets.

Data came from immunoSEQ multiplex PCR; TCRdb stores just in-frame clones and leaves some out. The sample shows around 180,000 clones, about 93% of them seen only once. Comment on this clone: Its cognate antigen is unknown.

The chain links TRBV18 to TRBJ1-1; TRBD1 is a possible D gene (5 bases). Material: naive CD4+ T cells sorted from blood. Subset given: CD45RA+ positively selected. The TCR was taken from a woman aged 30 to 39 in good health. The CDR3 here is CASSPPGGTEAFF. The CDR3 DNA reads TGTGCCAGCTCACCACCGGGGGGCACTGAAGCTTTCTTT.